This paragraph reports one TCR beta chain. This sample stems from a study of blood T cell repertoires in COVID-19. Libraries were prepared by immunoSEQ multiplex PCR; TCRdb keeps only in-frame clonotypes and omits some of them. The sample records approximately 250,000 clones, 86% being singletons. There are 15 residues in the CDR3. From germline, CDR1 is MDHEN and CDR2 SYDVKM. V was trimmed by 5 bases and J by 9 bases, leaving 21 bases between them. The gene calls are TRBV28 and TRBJ2-3; the D gene is possibly TRBD1 (6 bases). The receptor was derived from a woman older than 75 with COVID-19, enrolled during active disease. The specimen was peripheral blood. The CDR3 nucleotides read TGTGCCAGCAGTGGGGGCCGGGACCTACCTCGAACGCAGTATTTT. This translates into CASSGGRDLPRTQYF.